This is a list of T cell receptor beta chains from one sample in a study of T cells after yellow fever vaccination. TCRdb used MiXCR to reprocess the 5' RACE reads, holding one entry per CDR3 protein. The table records some 400,000 distinct CDR3 sequences, approximately 18% of them present only once. The material was PBMCs, obtained before the yellow fever booster vaccination. All receptors come from a man between 18 and 35 years old who received the YFV17D yellow fever vaccine. CDR3s include the opening cysteine and the closing phenylalanine or tryptophan. D genes are given only for firm matches. Rows give clone size only sometimes, using once, few, many, or a class for an expanded clone.

V	J	D	length	size	CDR3	DNA
TRBV11-3	TRBJ2-3	-	15	few	CASSPGRGFPYTQYF	TGTGCCAGCAGCCCCGGACGGGGATTTCCTTATACGCAGTATTTT
TRBV7-9	TRBJ2-1	TRBD2	18	-	CASSAGWGLAVSYNEQFF	TGTGCCAGCAGCGCCGGGTGGGGACTAGCGGTCTCCTACAATGAGCAGTTCTTC
TRBV20-1	TRBJ2-7	-	12	-	CSATPGTYEQYF	TGCAGTGCCACTCCAGGGACCTACGAGCAGTACTTC
TRBV3-1	TRBJ1-4	-	14	-	CASSPTITNEKLFF	TGTGCCAGCAGCCCGACGATAACTAATGAAAAACTGTTTTTT
TRBV12-5	TRBJ1-2	-	14	-	CASGPQGGSYGVTF	TGTGCTAGTGGACCCCAGGGAGGTTCCTATGGAGTCACCTTC
TRBV27	TRBJ1-2	-	14	-	CASSPLGANYGYTF	TGTGCCAGCAGTCCCCTGGGGGCTAACTATGGCTACACCTTC
TRBV27	TRBJ1-3	-	15	-	CASSLRPFSGNTIYF	TGTGCCAGCAGTTTACGGCCTTTCTCTGGAAACACCATATATTTT
TRBV11-2	TRBJ1-3	TRBD1	17	-	CASSLHRGSGISNTIYF	TGTGCCAGCAGCCTCCACAGGGGCTCGGGAATCTCAAACACCATATATTTT
TRBV29-1	TRBJ2-3	TRBD2	16	-	CSVAFSAGALTDTQYF	TGCAGCGTGGCTTTCTCAGCGGGGGCACTCACAGATACGCAGTATTTT
TRBV6-5	TRBJ2-3	-	14	-	CASSYAGGPDTQYF	TGTGCCAGCAGTTACGCTGGGGGCCCAGATACGCAGTATTTT
TRBV11-1	TRBJ2-3	-	16	-	CASSPPWGRGADTQYF	TGTGCCAGCAGCCCCCCTTGGGGCAGGGGTGCAGATACGCAGTATTTT
TRBV15	TRBJ2-1	-	12	-	CATSTGWNEQFF	TGTGCCACCAGCACGGGTTGGAATGAGCAGTTCTTC
TRBV7-9	TRBJ2-7	TRBD1	14	few	CASSPPWTGGEQYF	TGTGCCAGCAGCCCTCCTTGGACAGGGGGCGAGCAGTACTTC
TRBV6-1	TRBJ1-1	-	12	-	CASSEARVGAFF	TGTGCCAGCAGTGAAGCAAGGGTAGGGGCTTTCTTT
TRBV20-1	TRBJ2-7	TRBD1	15	-	CSARSRQGSSYEQYF	TGCAGTGCTAGGTCCCGACAGGGGTCCTCCTACGAGCAGTACTTC
TRBV5-1	TRBJ2-2	TRBD1	15	-	CASSVQGVGTGELFF	TGCGCCAGCAGCGTACAGGGGGTCGGCACCGGGGAGCTGTTTTTT
TRBV6-2/TRBV6-3	TRBJ2-3	-	15	-	CASSSGQWPTDTQYF	TGTGCCAGCAGTTCTGGACAGTGGCCCACAGATACGCAGTATTTT
TRBV10-3	TRBJ1-1	-	11	few	CAISEKGYAFF	TGTGCCATCAGTGAGAAGGGGTATGCTTTCTTT
TRBV12-3/TRBV12-4	TRBJ1-2	TRBD1	13	-	CASSTGTAAGYTF	TGTGCCAGCAGCACGGGGACAGCGGCGGGCTACACCTTC
TRBV4-1	TRBJ2-7	-	16	-	CASSQFPRRRGYEQYF	TGCGCCAGCAGCCAATTCCCCCGGCGAAGGGGCTACGAGCAGTACTTC
TRBV5-6	TRBJ1-1	-	14	-	CASSLGAGWTEAFF	TGTGCCAGCAGCTTGGGGGCAGGGTGGACTGAAGCTTTCTTT
TRBV24-1	TRBJ2-5	-	13	-	CATRSGEEETQYF	TGTGCCACCAGGTCCGGGGAGGAGGAGACCCAGTACTTC
TRBV4-1	TRBJ2-2	TRBD1	16	-	CASSQEDRANTGELFF	TGCGCCAGCAGCCAAGAGGACAGGGCGAACACCGGGGAGCTGTTTTTT
TRBV10-3	TRBJ2-2	-	16	few	CAISESGGKYTGELFF	TGTGCCATCAGTGAGTCCGGGGGAAAGTACACCGGGGAGCTGTTTTTT
TRBV4-1	TRBJ1-5	TRBD1	19	-	CASSQEGRVGTGGYQPQHF	TGCGCCAGCAGCCAAGAAGGTAGGGTAGGGACAGGGGGATACCAGCCCCAGCATTTT
TRBV5-1	TRBJ2-2	-	14	many	CASSGALVDGELFF	TGCGCCAGCAGCGGAGCGTTGGTGGACGGGGAGCTGTTTTTT
TRBV18	TRBJ2-7	-	16	-	CASSPQAQALSYEQYF	TGTGCCAGCTCACCACAGGCGCAGGCGCTCTCCTACGAGCAGTACTTC
TRBV20-1	TRBJ1-2	-	12	few	CSARWRAYGYTF	TGCAGTGCTAGGTGGAGGGCCTATGGCTACACCTTC
TRBV25-1	TRBJ2-1	-	16	many	CASSESAGFHYNEQFF	TGTGCCAGCAGTGAATCGGCAGGGTTCCACTACAATGAGCAGTTCTTC
TRBV10-3	TRBJ1-2	TRBD1	12	once	CAISTGGYGYTF	TGTGCCATATCGACAGGGGGATATGGCTACACCTTC
TRBV5-6	TRBJ1-5	-	13	-	CASSGGVNQPQHF	TGTGCCAGCAGCGGGGGCGTCAACCAGCCCCAGCATTTT
TRBV12-3/TRBV12-4	TRBJ1-2	-	13	-	CASSFLPGGGYTF	TGTGCCAGCAGTTTTCTGCCGGGGGGTGGCTACACTTTC
TRBV4-3	TRBJ2-1	TRBD1	15	-	CASSQGTGQGNEQFF	TGCGCCAGCAGCCAAGGGACAGGGCAAGGCAATGAGCAGTTCTTC
TRBV29-1	TRBJ1-1	-	13	-	CSVTRGQNTEAFF	TGCAGCGTTACACGGGGACAAAACACTGAAGCTTTCTTT
TRBV12-3/TRBV12-4	TRBJ2-7	-	13	many	CASSLALPYEQYF	TGTGCCAGCAGTTTGGCCTTACCCTACGAGCAGTACTTC
TRBV20-1	TRBJ1-4	-	15	many	CSASDPRGTNEKLFF	TGCAGTGCTTCTGACCCAAGAGGAACTAATGAAAAACTGTTTTTT
TRBV4-1	TRBJ2-4	-	17	-	CASSQESGTLAKNIQYF	TGCGCCAGCAGCCAAGAATCCGGGACACTAGCCAAAAACATTCAGTACTTC
TRBV5-6	TRBJ1-1	-	12	-	CASSFLAGEAFF	TGTGCCAGCAGCTTTTTAGCGGGTGAAGCTTTCTTT
TRBV29-1	TRBJ2-5	TRBD1	16	-	CSVEDNRDRGYETQYF	TGCAGCGTTGAAGACAACCGGGACAGGGGGTACGAGACCCAGTACTTC
TRBV12-3/TRBV12-4	TRBJ2-3	-	16	many	CASSRLTATSTDTQYF	TGTGCCAGCAGCCGCTTAACCGCTACTAGCACAGATACGCAGTATTTT
TRBV4-3	TRBJ1-1	-	14	-	CASSPRRVSPEAFF	TGCGCCAGCAGCCCACGACGGGTATCGCCCGAAGCTTTCTTT
TRBV7-9	TRBJ2-1	TRBD2	16	few	CASSLEPLAGDSEQFF	TGTGCCAGCAGCTTAGAGCCCCTAGCGGGGGACAGTGAGCAGTTCTTC
TRBV20-1	TRBJ1-1	-	12	-	CSARGGYAEAFF	TGCAGTGCTCGTGGGGGGTACGCTGAAGCTTTCTTT
TRBV12-5	TRBJ1-6	-	15	many	CASGSGLSYNSPLHF	TGTGCTAGTGGTTCGGGACTCTCCTATAATTCACCCCTCCACTTT
TRBV28	TRBJ2-5	TRBD2	14	many	CASSLYSGAGAQYF	TGTGCCAGCAGTTTATATAGCGGGGCAGGGGCCCAGTACTTC
TRBV5-1	TRBJ1-1	TRBD1	14	-	CASSRDSHGTEAFF	TGCGCCAGCAGCAGGGACAGTCATGGGACTGAAGCTTTCTTT
TRBV5-1	TRBJ2-1	TRBD2	15	few	CASSLVGSGGNEQFF	TGCGCCAGCAGCTTGGTCGGTAGCGGGGGAAATGAGCAGTTCTTC
TRBV5-1	TRBJ2-5	-	15	once	CASSPGATGPETQYF	TGCGCCAGCAGCCCGGGGGCCACAGGGCCAGAGACCCAGTACTTC
TRBV6-5	TRBJ2-4	-	14	few	CATRNQGSHNIQYF	TGTGCCACGCGCAACCAGGGGAGCCATAACATTCAGTACTTC
TRBV14	TRBJ2-5	-	14	once	CASSRHWNQETQYF	TGTGCCAGCAGCCGACACTGGAATCAAGAGACCCAGTACTTC
TRBV7-2	TRBJ1-1	-	14	few	CASSPTQGSSEAFF	TGTGCCAGCAGCCCCACCCAGGGCAGTTCCGAAGCTTTCTTT
TRBV6-1	TRBJ1-2	-	13	many	CASSPTGNYGYTF	TGTGCCAGCAGCCCCACAGGGAACTATGGCTACACCTTC
TRBV6-6	TRBJ2-3	-	13	-	CASNTIGTDTQYF	TGTGCCAGCAATACGATCGGCACAGATACGCAGTATTTT
TRBV12-3/TRBV12-4	TRBJ1-5	-	15	-	CASSLDGGPNQPQHF	TGTGCCAGCAGTTTAGACGGGGGGCCCAATCAGCCCCAGCATTTT
TRBV10-3	TRBJ1-4	-	14	few	CAISEVAGDEKLFF	TGTGCCATCAGTGAGGTAGCAGGGGATGAAAAACTGTTTTTT
TRBV10-2	TRBJ1-5	TRBD1	16	-	CASTDRGLGSNQPQHF	TGCGCCAGCACGGACAGGGGGCTTGGTAGCAATCAGCCCCAGCATTTT
TRBV4-3	TRBJ1-2	TRBD1	14	-	CASSQRGQGYGYTF	TGCGCCAGCAGCCAAAGAGGACAGGGCTATGGCTACACCTTC